The entry that follows covers one T cell receptor beta chain sequence. Its recognized antigen is unknown. Nothing much larger sits one base from this clone, and base qualities are not available. The immunoSEQ Assay, a bias-controlled multiplex PCR, was used to amplify TCRbeta CDR3 regions from genomic DNA. The original methods were these. The number of nucleated cells in each sample was estimated by amplification of reference gene primers within the assay. Sequence reads were collapsed and filtered to measure the absolute abundance of every unique TCRbeta CDR3 rearrangement. For each sample, productive Simpson clonality was calculated by taking the square root of Simpson's diversity index across productive rearrangements. TCRdb mirrors the immuneACCESS table, restricted to in-frame sequences. Some clones are absent from its copies; in checked studies, under half trace to an unresolved V gene, and the reason for the others is unknown. D and trimming come from the DNA, and the V and J calls and clone size come from that table. A total of 200,000 to 300,000 clones appear in this sample, 87% of them only once. The ten largest clonotypes hold just over 7% of the sample.

Inclusive of the bounding cysteine and phenylalanine, the CDR3 is 15 residues long. The only DNA kept is the CDR3, 45 bases in frame from the first base. Relative to germline, V is missing 4 bases and J is missing 2 bases, with 8 bases of the junction outside any gene match. From a lookup of the germline V gene (reference sequence), CDR1 and CDR2 are SGHNT and YYREEE. The data are from a study of blood T cell repertoires in COVID-19 (dated by TCRdb to the early 2020s). For the wider study: Samples from collaborators originated in the United States, Italy and Spain and spanned both the acute and convalescent phases of COVID-19. The prospective study material was composed of cDNA or gDNA derived from T cells, B-cell-depleted T cells, or PBMCs. The dataset comprised deeply sampled blood TCRbeta repertoires from subjects exposed to, actively infected with, or recovered from COVID-19. The repertoires were made available in a free public database intended to serve as a resource for research on the immune response to SARS-CoV-2. Samples were obtained from the ongoing ImmuneRACE study (first 160 participants) and from over 1,000 subjects provided by 6 global collaborators. Nearly every sample came with metadata listing a de-identified subject ID, COVID-19 status, age in years and sex. Where available, HLA class I and class II types were obtained from metadata supplied by the sample provider rather than from assay-based typing.

Findings and caveats that apply to the study as a whole: Clinical and demographic metadata were provided uncurated, with the amount varying by source and participant.

Another Seattle source contributed samples from volunteer blood donors who had recovered from COVID-19. Whole blood was collected in K2EDTA tubes by collaborating institutions according to the institutions' own protocols. For TCRbeta analysis, collaborator samples were shipped as frozen whole blood, as isolated PBMCs, or as DNA extracted from either sample type. The clonotype originates from a man aged 55-75 years who had recovered from COVID-19. The sequencing sample was made of peripheral blood. Here the chain combines TRBV5-4 and TRBJ1-2; 7 bases in the junction line up with TRBD1. DNA sequence: TGTGCCAGCAGCGTGGGACAGACCCGAAACTATGGCTACACCTTC. Translated, this is CASSVGQTRNYGYTF.